Shown below are 22 T cell receptor beta chains from a single sample sequenced in a study of T cell responses to AZD1222 COVID-19 vaccine. TCRdb's table, derived via immunoSEQ multiplex PCR, lists solely in-frame clones and lacks some. Of about 99,000 clones listed, nearly 90% are singletons. The input for sequencing was peripheral blood, taken on day 0 of AZD1222 vaccination. These TCRs come from an adult in good health.

DNA for the CDR3: TGTGCCAGCAGCTTAGGGGGCCAGCTGTACACTGAAGCTTTCTTT. It is translated as CASSLGGQLYTEAFF. The rearrangement uses TRBV7-9 and TRBJ1-1, with D possibly matching TRBD1 (5 bases). V gave up 1 base and J gave up 3 bases, with 12 bases separating them. This CDR3 contains 15 residues. The germline V gene encodes CDR1 SEHNR and CDR2 FQNEAQ (reference sequence). Full variable domain (remainder filled in from reference TRBV7-9 and TRBJ1-1): DTGVSQNPRHKITKRGQNVTFRCDPISEHNRLYWYRQTLGQGPEFLTYFQNEAQLEKSRLLSDRFSAERPKGSFSTLEIQRTEQGDSAMYLCASSLGGQLYTEAFFGQGTRLTVV.

The chain links TRBV7-3 to TRBJ2-3, with a possible D match to TRBD1 (5 bases). The V end lost 2 bases, the J end lost 4 bases, and 13 bases lay between the germline ends. The CDR3 loop spans 15 amino acids. The germline V gene encodes CDR1 SGHTA and CDR2 FQGTGA. CDR3 in amino acids: CASSLLQGAADTQYF. As DNA, the CDR3 is TGTGCCAGCAGCTTACTTCAAGGGGCAGCAGATACGCAGTATTTT. Full variable domain (remainder filled in from reference TRBV7-3 and TRBJ2-3): GAGVSQTPSNKVTEKGKYVELRCDPISGHTALYWYRQSLGQGPEFLIYFQGTGAADDSGLPNDRFFAVRPEGSVSTLKIQRTERGDSAVYLCASSLLQGAADTQYFGPGTRLTVL.

The chain employs TRBV5-4 and TRBJ1-2; perhaps TRBD1 as D (5 bases). V was shortened by 1 base and J by 2 bases, with 9 bases between the two germline ends. Germline V gene lookup returns CDR1 SGHNT and CDR2 YYREEE (reference sequence). This CDR3 comprises 14 residues. For the CDR3, the DNA is TGTGCCAGCAGCTTGATCCAGGGCAACTATGGCTACACCTTC. Protein: CASSLIQGNYGYTF.

This rearrangement joins TRBV5-1 to TRBJ2-2; perhaps TRBD2 as D (6 bases). The CDR3 spans 16 residues. Trimming removed 2 bases from V and 1 base from J, with 12 bases in between. Germline loops: CDR1 SGHRS, CDR2 YFSETQ. The CDR3 reads CASSLRTTRNTGELFF. The CDR3 coding sequence is TGCGCCAGCAGCTTACGGACTACCCGGAACACCGGGGAGCTGTTTTTT.

The chain employs TRBV3-1 (or the pseudogene TRBV3-2) and TRBJ1-2; D is perhaps TRBD1 (6 bases). CDR3 length equals 13 residues. Trimming removed 3 bases from V and 8 bases from J, with 13 bases in between. The germline V gene has CDR1 LGHDT and CDR2 YNNKEL (reference sequence). CDR3 loop: CASSQPGGWGYTF. The CDR3, as DNA: TGTGCCAGCAGCCAGCCGGGGGGCTGGGGCTACACCTTC.

The rearrangement uses TRBV27 and TRBJ2-3, with D possibly matching TRBD1 (6 bases). The CDR3 totals 11 residues. Germline-derived CDR1 and CDR2 are MNHEY and SMNVEV (reference sequence). Trimming left V 10 bases short and J 6 bases short, with 11 bases between. CDR3 sequence reads: CATTGFDTQYF. The CDR3 DNA is TGTGCCACCACAGGGTTTGATACGCAGTATTTT.

The chain couples TRBV14 to TRBJ2-1, with 13 positions matching TRBD2. The germline V gene has CDR1 SGHDN and CDR2 FVKESK. The V segment lost 0 bases and the J segment 7 bases; nucleotides outside the gene matches: 3. The CDR3 sequence is 16 residues long. The chain's CDR3 is CASSQDLGLAGNEQFF. Here the CDR3 DNA reads TGTGCCAGCAGCCAAGACCTGGGACTAGCGGGGAATGAGCAGTTCTTC.

This chain links TRBV19 with TRBJ2-2; the match to TRBD2 covers 8 bases. CDR1 is LNHDA and CDR2 is SQIVND in the germline V gene (reference sequence). CDR3 size: 14 residues. The J segment lost 6 bases and the V segment lost 1 base, leaving 1 base of the junction unmatched. The CDR3 nucleotides read TGTGCCAGTAGTATAGCGGGGGGGGCCGGGGAGCTGTTTTTT. Protein: CASSIAGGAGELFF.

The chain is built from TRBV12-3 or TRBV12-4 and TRBJ1-5; D remains ambiguous. CDR3 length equals 12 residues. Trimming removed 8 bases at V and 4 bases at J, with 9 bases between. In nucleotides, the CDR3 is TGTGCCAGCGGAACCGATAATCAGCCCCAGCATTTT. Residues: CASGTDNQPQHF.

The V call is TRBV14, the J call TRBJ2-3; TRBD2 matches at 9 bases. The CDR3 covers 18 residues. V shed 1 base and J 2 bases; nucleotides not matched to a gene: 10. Germline V gene lookup returns CDR1 SGHDN and CDR2 FVKESK. The CDR3 here is CASSQGEGLAGLTDTQYF. The CDR3 DNA reads as TGTGCCAGCAGCCAAGGAGAGGGGCTAGCGGGGCTCACAGATACGCAGTATTTT.

J is TRBJ2-7 and V is TRBV21-1. TRBV21-1 is labeled a pseudogene. The CDR3 runs to 17 residues. CDR3 sequence reads: CASSTNRVSRSTYEQYV. CDR3 bases: TGTGCCAGCAGTACAAACCGGGTTTCCAGGTCAACCTACGAGCAGTACGTC.

This clone appeared a single time. The chain recombines TRBV7-2 with TRBJ2-3; 8 nucleotides line up with TRBD2. The CDR3 loop spans 15 amino acids. Germline V gene lookup returns CDR1 SGHTA and CDR2 FQGNSA. V gave up 2 bases and J gave up 6 bases; unmatched junction bases: 7. DNA of the CDR3: TGTGCCAGCAGCTTACTCGGGAGGGAGTGGGATACGCAGTATTTT. Protein sequence: CASSLLGREWDTQYF.

V is TRBV10-3 and J is TRBJ1-1; 7 bases align to TRBD1. The V segment lost 8 bases and the J segment 1 base; nucleotides outside the gene matches: 1. Germline CDR1 ENHRY, CDR2 SYGVKD. The CDR3 consists of 12 residues. CDR3 region: CAIRDRNTEAFF. The DNA for the CDR3 is TGTGCCATCCGGGACAGGAACACTGAAGCTTTCTTT.

V gene TRBV23-1 combines with J gene TRBJ2-7; TRBD1 agrees at 9 bases. TRBV23-1 falls under the ORF class, with uncertain function. The CDR3 covers 16 residues. V lost 2 bases and J lost 0; bases outside the gene matches: 5. DNA for the CDR3: TGCGCCAGCAGTCAACACAGGGGGCGCGACTCCTACGAGCAGTACGTC. This encodes CASSQHRGRDSYEQYV.

This chain connects TRBV15 to TRBJ1-2; D gene ambiguous. CDR3 length: 17 residues. Trimming shortened V by 0 bases and J by 0 bases, and 14 bases separated the two germline ends. Germline lookup yields CDR1 LNHNV and CDR2 YYDKDF (reference sequence). The CDR3 coding sequence is TGTGCCACCAGCAGAGATGGGGTGGACGGCCCTAACTATGGCTACACCTTC. This gives the protein CATSRDGVDGPNYGYTF.

This clone was seen only a few times. V usage is TRBV6-5 and J usage is TRBJ1-2; no firm D call. With 8 bases removed from V and 8 bases from J, the gap between germline ends came to 24 bases. The CDR3 covers 15 residues. Germline V gene lookup returns CDR1 MNHEY and CDR2 SVGAGI. CDR3 sequence: CASLLLSIRSKGYTF. The DNA of the CDR3 is TGTGCCAGCCTGCTACTATCGATCAGATCGAAGGGCTACACCTTC.

This rearrangement joins TRBV19 to TRBJ1-1, with unresolved D. There are 15 residues in the CDR3. The V gene lost 1 base and the J gene lost 2 bases, with 11 bases spanning the gap. Germline loops: CDR1 LNHDA, CDR2 SQIVND (reference sequence). The CDR3 nucleotides read TGTGCCAGTAGTATAGTGTCCCTCGCTAACACTGAAGCTTTCTTT. The encoded protein is CASSIVSLANTEAFF.

About this clone: The same CDR3 also results from other DNA sequences found in this sample. The CDR3 coding sequence is TGTGCCAGCAGCGTCGGGGGTAATTCACCCCTCCACTTT. Its protein is CASSVGGNSPLHF. V is TRBV9 and J is TRBJ1-6; D perhaps matches TRBD1 (5 bases). There are 13 residues in the CDR3. The V gene's germline CDR1 is SGDLS and CDR2 YYNGEE. V was clipped by 2 bases and J by 6 bases, with 6 bases between them.

The chain combines TRBV19 with TRBJ2-6; D not resolved. The CDR3 spans 15 residues. Germline V gene lookup returns CDR1 LNHDA and CDR2 SQIVND (reference sequence). Trimming removed 7 bases at V and 1 base at J, with 11 bases between. The DNA of the CDR3 is TGTGCCAGTACCCCTGGGGTTTCTGGGGCCAACGTCCTGACTTTC. Translation: CASTPGVSGANVLTF. Drawing the rest from reference TRBV19 and TRBJ2-6, the complete variable domain is DGGITQSPKYLFRKEGQNVTLSCEQNLNHDAMYWYRQDPGQGLRLIYYSQIVNDFQKGDIAEGYSVSREKKESFPLTVTSAQKNPTAFYLCASTPGVSGANVLTFGAGSRLTVL.

A few counts support this clone. The rearrangement joins TRBV6-2 or TRBV6-3 to TRBJ2-5, with TRBD2 identical over 8 bases. With 8 bases clipped from V and 5 bases from J, the junction kept 13 bases outside the gene matches. The CDR3 has 15 amino acids. Germline V gene lookup returns CDR1 MNHEY and CDR2 SVGEGT. The CDR3 protein is CASRRSGLDWETQYF. The CDR3 DNA follows: TGTGCCAGCCGCCGCTCGGGACTAGATTGGGAGACCCAGTACTTC.

The V call is TRBV15, the J call TRBJ2-5, with no clear D. CDR3 length equals 16 residues. Between the trimmed V and J ends, which lost 1 base and 2 bases, there was a span of 14 bases. The germline CDR1 and CDR2 sequences are LNHNV and YYDKDF (reference sequence). The CDR3 loop is CATSRGNSDPQETQYF. The CDR3, as DNA: TGTGCCACCAGCAGAGGTAACAGTGACCCTCAAGAGACCCAGTACTTC. The full variable domain, completed using reference TRBV15 and TRBJ2-5, is DAMVIQNPRYQVTQFGKPVTLSCSQTLNHNVMYWYQQKSSQAPKLLFHYYDKDFNNEADTPDNFQSRRPNTSFCFLDIRSPGLGDTAMYLCATSRGNSDPQETQYFGPGTRLLVL.

This chain links TRBV5-1 with TRBJ1-1, with D possibly matching TRBD1 (6 bases). Germline V CDR1 and CDR2: SGHRS, YFSETQ. CDR3 size: 14 residues. The germline V and J ends were trimmed by 0 bases and 8 bases, with 14 bases remaining between them. The CDR3 region is CASSLDRVGSEAFF. CDR3 sequence (DNA): TGCGCCAGCAGCTTGGACAGGGTCGGGTCCGAAGCTTTCTTT.